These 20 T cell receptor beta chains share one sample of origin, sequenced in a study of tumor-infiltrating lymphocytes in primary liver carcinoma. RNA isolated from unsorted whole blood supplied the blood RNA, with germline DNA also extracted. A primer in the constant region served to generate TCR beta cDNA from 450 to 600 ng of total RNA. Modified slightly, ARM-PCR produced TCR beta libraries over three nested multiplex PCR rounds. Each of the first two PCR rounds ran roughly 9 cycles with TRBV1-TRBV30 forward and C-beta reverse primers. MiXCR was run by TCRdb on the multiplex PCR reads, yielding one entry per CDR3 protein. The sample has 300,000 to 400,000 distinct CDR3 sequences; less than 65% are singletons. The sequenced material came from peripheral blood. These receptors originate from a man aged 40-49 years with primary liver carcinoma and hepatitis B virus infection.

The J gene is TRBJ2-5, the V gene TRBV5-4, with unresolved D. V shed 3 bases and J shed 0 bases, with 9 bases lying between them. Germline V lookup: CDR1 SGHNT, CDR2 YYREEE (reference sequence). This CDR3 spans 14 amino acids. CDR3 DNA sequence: TGTGCCAGCAGCTCGCCACCGTACCAAGAGACCCAGTACTTC. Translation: CASSSPPYQETQYF.

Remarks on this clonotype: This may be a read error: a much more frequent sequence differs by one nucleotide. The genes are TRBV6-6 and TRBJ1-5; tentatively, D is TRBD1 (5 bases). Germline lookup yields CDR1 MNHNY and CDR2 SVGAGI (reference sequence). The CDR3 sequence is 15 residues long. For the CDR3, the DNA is TGTGCCAGCAGTTACCTGACAGTTAGCAATCATCCCCAGCATTTT. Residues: CASSYLTVSNHPQHF.

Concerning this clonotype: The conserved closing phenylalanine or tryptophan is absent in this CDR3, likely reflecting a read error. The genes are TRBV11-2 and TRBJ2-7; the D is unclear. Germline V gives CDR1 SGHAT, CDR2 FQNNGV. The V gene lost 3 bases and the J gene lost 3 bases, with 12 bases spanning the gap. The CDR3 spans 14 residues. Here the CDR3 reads CASSLVLGSYEQYL. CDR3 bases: TGTGCCAGCAGCTTGGTTCTGGGCAGCTACGAGCAGTACCTC.

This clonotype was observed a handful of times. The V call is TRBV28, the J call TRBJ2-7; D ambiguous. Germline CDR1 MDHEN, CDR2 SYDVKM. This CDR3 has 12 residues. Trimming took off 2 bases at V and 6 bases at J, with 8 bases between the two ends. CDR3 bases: TGTGCCAGCAGTTTACGGCGGAGCGAGCAGTACTTC. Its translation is CASSLRRSEQYF.

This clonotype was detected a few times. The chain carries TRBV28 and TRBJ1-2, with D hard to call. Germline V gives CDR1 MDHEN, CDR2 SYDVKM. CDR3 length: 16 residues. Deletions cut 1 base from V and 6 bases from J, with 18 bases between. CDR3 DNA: TGTGCCAGCAGTTTATTCGGGGATCGGGTAGGGAATGGCTACACCTTC. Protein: CASSLFGDRVGNGYTF.

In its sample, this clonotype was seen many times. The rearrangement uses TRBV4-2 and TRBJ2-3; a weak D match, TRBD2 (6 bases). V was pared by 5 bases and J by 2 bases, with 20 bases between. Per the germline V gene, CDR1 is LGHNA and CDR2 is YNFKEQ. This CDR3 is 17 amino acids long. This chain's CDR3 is CASSSRSGGMDTDTQYF. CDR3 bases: TGTGCCAGCAGCAGCCGATCCGGGGGAATGGACACAGATACGCAGTATTTT.

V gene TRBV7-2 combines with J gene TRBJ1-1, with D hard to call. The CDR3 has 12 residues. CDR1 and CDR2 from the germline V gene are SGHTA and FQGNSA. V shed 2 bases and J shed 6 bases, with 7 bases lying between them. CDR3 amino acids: CASSLRVAEAFF. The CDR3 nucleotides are TGTGCCAGCAGCTTAAGGGTGGCTGAAGCTTTCTTT. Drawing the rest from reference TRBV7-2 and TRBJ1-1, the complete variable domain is GAGVSQSPSNKVTEKGKDVELRCDPISGHTALYWYRQSLGQGLEFLIYFQGNSAPDKSGLPSDRFSAERTGGSVSTLTIQRTQQEDSAVYLCASSLRVAEAFFGQGTRLTVV.

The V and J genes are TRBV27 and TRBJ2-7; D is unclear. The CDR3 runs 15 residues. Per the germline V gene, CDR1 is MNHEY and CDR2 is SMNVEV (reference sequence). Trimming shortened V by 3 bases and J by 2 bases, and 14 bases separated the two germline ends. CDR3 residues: CASSFLGNPPYEQYF. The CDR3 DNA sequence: TGTGCCAGCAGTTTTTTAGGGAATCCCCCCTACGAGCAGTACTTC.

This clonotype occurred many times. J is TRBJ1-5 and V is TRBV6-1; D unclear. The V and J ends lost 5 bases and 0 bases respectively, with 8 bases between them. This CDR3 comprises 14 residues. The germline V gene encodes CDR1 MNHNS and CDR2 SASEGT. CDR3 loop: CASSLGLSNQPQHF. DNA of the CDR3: TGTGCCAGCAGTCTGGGCCTTAGCAATCAGCCCCAGCATTTT.

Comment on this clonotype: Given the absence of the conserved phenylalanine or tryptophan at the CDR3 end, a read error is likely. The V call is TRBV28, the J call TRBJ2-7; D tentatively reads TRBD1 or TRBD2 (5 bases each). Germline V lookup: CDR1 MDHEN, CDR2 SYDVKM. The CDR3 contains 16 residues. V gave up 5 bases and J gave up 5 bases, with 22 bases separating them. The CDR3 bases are TGTGCCAGCAGTCCCCCCACCGGGACCCATCGCCACGAGCAGTACCTC. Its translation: CASSPPTGTHRHEQYL.

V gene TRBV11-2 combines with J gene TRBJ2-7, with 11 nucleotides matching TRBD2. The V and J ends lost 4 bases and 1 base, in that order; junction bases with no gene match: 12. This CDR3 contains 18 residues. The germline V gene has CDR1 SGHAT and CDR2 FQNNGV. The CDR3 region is CASSSEGTSGRASYEQYF. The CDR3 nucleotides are TGTGCCAGCAGCTCTGAAGGGACTAGCGGTAGGGCTTCCTACGAGCAGTACTTC.

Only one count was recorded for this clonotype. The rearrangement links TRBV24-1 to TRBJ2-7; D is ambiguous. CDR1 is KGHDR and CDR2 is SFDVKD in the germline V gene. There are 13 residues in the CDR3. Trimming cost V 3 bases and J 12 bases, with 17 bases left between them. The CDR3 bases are TGTGCCACCAGTGATGGAGACAAGGGTCTACGGTACTTC. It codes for CATSDGDKGLRYF.

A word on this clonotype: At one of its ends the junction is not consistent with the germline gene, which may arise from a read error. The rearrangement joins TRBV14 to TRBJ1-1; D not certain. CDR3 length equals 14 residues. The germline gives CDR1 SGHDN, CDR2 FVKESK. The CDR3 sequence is CANSQLSLNTEAFF. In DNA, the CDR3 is TGTGCCAACAGCCAGCTCAGCCTTAACACTGAAGCTTTCTTT.

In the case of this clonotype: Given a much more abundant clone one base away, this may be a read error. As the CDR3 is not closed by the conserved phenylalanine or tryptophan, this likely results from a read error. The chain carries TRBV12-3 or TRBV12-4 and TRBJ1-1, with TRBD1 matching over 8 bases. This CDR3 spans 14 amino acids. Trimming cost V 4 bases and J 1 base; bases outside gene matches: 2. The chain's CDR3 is CASSWDRQNTEAFI. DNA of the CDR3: TGTGCCAGCAGTTGGGACAGGCAGAACACTGAAGCTTTCATT.

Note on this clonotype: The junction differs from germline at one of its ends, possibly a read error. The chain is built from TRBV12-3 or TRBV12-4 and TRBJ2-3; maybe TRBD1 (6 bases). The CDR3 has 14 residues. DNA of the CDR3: TGTGCTAGCAATTTCCAGGGGCGAGTAGATAGGCAGTATTTT. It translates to CASNFQGRVDRQYF.

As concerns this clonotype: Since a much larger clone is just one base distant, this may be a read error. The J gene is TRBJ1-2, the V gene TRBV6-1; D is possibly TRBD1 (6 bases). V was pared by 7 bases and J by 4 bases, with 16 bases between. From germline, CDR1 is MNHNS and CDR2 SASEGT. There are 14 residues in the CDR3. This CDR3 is CASMVQGHSYGYTF. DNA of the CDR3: TGTGCCAGCATGGTCCAGGGGCACTCCTATGGCTACACCTTC.

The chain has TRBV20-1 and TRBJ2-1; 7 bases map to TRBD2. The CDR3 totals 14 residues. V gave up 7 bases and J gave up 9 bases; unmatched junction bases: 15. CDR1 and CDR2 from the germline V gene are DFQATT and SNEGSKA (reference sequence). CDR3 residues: CSGTTTSDGAEQFF. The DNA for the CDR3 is TGCAGTGGAACGACTACTAGCGACGGGGCTGAGCAGTTCTTC.

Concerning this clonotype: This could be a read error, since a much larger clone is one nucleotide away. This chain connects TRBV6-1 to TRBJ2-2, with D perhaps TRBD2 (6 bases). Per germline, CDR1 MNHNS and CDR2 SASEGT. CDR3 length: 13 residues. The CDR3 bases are TGTGCCAGCAGTTACTCGACCGCCGGGGGGCTGTTTTTT. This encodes CASSYSTAGGLFF.

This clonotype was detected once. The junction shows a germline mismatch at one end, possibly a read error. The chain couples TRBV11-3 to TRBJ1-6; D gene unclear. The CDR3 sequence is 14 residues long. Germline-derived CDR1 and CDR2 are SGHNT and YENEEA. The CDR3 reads CASILGRRDSPLHF. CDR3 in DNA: TGTGCCAGCATCTTAGGCAGACGGGATTCACCCCTCCACTTT.

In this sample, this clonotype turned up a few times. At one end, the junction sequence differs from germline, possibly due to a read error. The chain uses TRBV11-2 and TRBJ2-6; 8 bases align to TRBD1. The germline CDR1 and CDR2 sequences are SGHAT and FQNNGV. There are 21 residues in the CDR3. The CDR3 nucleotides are TGTGCCGGCAGCATGGGGGGAGACAGGGGCATTTCCCTCTCTGGGGCCAACGTCCTGACTTTC. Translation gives CAGSMGGDRGISLSGANVLTF.